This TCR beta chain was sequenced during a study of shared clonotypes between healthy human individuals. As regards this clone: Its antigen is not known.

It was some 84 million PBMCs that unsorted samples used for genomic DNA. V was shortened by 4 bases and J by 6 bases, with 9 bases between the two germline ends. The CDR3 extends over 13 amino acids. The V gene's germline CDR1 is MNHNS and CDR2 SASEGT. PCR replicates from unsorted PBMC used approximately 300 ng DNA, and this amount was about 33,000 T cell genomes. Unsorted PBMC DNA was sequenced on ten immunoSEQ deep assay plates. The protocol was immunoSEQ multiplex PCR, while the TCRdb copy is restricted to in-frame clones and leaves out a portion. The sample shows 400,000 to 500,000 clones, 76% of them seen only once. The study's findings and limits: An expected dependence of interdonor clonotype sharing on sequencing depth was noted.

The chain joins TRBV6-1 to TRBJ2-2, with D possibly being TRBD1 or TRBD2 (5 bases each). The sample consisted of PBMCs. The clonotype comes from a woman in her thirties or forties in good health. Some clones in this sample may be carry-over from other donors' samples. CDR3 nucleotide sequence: TGTGCCAGCAGTGCTAGGGACGCCGGGGAGCTGTTTTTT. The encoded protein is CASSARDAGELFF.